This T cell receptor beta chain was observed in a study of post-analysis software for immune sequencing data. Study overall: Patients with relapsing-remitting, secondary progressive and progressive-relapsing multiple sclerosis courses were all represented.

Study outcomes and limitations: Patients showed TRBV5-6, TRBV5-1 and TRBV20-1 among four to six TRBV segments more frequent than in controls. Samples made in the same batch grouped tightly together by F measure. Controls had significantly higher normalized Chao1 diversity than multiple sclerosis patients.

Libraries were made from TCR beta cDNA, and they carried unique molecular identifiers. There were roughly 1 to 11 million T cells, and 400,000 to 650,000 cDNA molecules came from them. TCRdb fed the PCR reads into MiXCR, producing one record per CDR3 protein. The table records around 400,000 distinct CDR3 sequences, approximately 33% of them present only once. Concerning this clonotype: As yet, its antigen is unknown. A read error may account for a junction end that differs from germline.

This CDR3 region has 15 residues. Germline CDR1 reads SEHNR; CDR2 reads FQNEAQ (reference sequence). The receptor's source is a girl aged 5 to 17 with multiple sclerosis. The chain is built from TRBV7-9 and TRBJ1-5; D not resolved. Sequenced: blood. The CDR3 DNA reads as TGTGCCAGCAACTTAGACGTTAAGAGCAATCAGCCCCAGCATTTT. It specifies CASNLDVKSNQPQHF.